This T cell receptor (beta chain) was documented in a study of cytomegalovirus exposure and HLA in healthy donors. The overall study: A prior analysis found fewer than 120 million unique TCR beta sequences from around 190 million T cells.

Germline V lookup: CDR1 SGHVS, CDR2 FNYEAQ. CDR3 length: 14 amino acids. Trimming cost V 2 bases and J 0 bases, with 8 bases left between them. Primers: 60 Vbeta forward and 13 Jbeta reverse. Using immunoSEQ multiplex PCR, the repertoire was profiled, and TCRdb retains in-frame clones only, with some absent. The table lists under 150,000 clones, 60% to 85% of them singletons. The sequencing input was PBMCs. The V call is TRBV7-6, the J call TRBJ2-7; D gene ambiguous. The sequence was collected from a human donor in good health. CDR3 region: CASSLSSGSYEQYF. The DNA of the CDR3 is TGTGCCAGCAGCTTAAGCTCTGGCTCCTACGAGCAGTACTTC.